The 28 T cell receptor beta chains in this list originate from one sample, sequenced in a study of blood T cell repertoires in COVID-19. Sequencing used immunoSEQ multiplex PCR; TCRdb keeps in-frame clones, though not all of them. The sample has 200,000 to 300,000 clones; more than 75% are singletons. Sequencing used peripheral blood. The receptors were sampled from a woman of 80 years or more with COVID-19, enrolled during active disease.

The chain is built from TRBV7-8 and TRBJ2-3; tentative D call: TRBD1 (5 bases). The germline V gene encodes CDR1 SGHVS and CDR2 FQNEAQ. V was clipped by 2 bases and J by 6 bases, with 18 bases between them. The length of the CDR3 is 16 residues. The CDR3 DNA reads as TGTGCCAGCAGCTTAAAAGAGTTCTGGGGCGCGGATACGCAGTATTTT. Its protein is CASSLKEFWGADTQYF.

The chain combines TRBV12-5 with TRBJ2-6; 10 bases fit TRBD1. V was pared by 2 bases and J by 4 bases, with 14 bases of the junction left unmatched. Germline CDR1 is LGHNT and CDR2 is FRNRAP. The CDR3 covers 20 residues. The CDR3 DNA follows: TGTGCTAGTGGTTTGCTATTCGGGACAGGGGTTCTTCCAGGGGCCAACGTCCTGACTTTC. Residues: CASGLLFGTGVLPGANVLTF.

The chain carries TRBV28 and TRBJ1-2, with D possibly TRBD1 on 5 matching bases. Between the trimmed V and J ends, which lost 4 bases and 6 bases, there was a span of 18 bases. This CDR3 is built from 15 residues. Germline assignment: CDR1 MDHEN and CDR2 SYDVKM. The CDR3 coding sequence is TGTGCCAGCAGTTCAACAGGCGCCTGGGTTGATGGCTACACCTTC. Translated: CASSSTGAWVDGYTF.

This clone was picked up one time. The chain uses TRBV12-3 or TRBV12-4 and TRBJ1-5; TRBD1 matches 7 bases. V was clipped by 5 bases and J by 7 bases; unmatched bases: 5. This CDR3 comprises 13 residues. The CDR3 loop reads CASSRRGGQPQHF. The CDR3 coding sequence is TGTGCCAGCAGTCGACGAGGGGGCCAGCCCCAGCATTTT.

This chain connects TRBV13 to TRBJ1-1; no definite D call. This CDR3 contains 14 residues. In germline, CDR1 is PRHDT, CDR2 FYEKMQ (reference sequence). The germline V and J ends were trimmed by 0 bases and 4 bases, with 9 bases remaining between them. This CDR3 reads CASSLGEWSTEAFF. Written as DNA, the CDR3 is TGTGCCAGCAGCTTAGGGGAATGGAGCACTGAAGCTTTCTTT.

The chain has TRBV9 and TRBJ2-7; 10 bases match TRBD1. The germline V gene encodes CDR1 SGDLS and CDR2 YYNGEE. The CDR3 totals 15 residues. With 2 bases clipped from V and 4 bases from J, the junction kept 6 bases outside the gene matches. For the CDR3, the DNA is TGTGCCAGCAGCGTGTCGACAGGGGGCGTTTACGAGCAGTACTTC. Encoded protein: CASSVSTGGVYEQYF.

The rearrangement links TRBV4-2 to TRBJ1-3; TRBD1 might be the D (6 bases). Trimming pared 3 bases from V and 0 bases from J, leaving 21 bases between. CDR1 and CDR2 (germline): LGHNA, YNFKEQ. The CDR3 runs 19 residues. In DNA, the CDR3 is TGTGCCAGCAGCCATTCCTACTCCAGGGGAGCCAGCTCTGGAAACACCATATATTTT. As protein: CASSHSYSRGASSGNTIYF.

The CDR3 nucleotides read TGCGCCAGCAGCCCGGGACAGGAAAACTATGGCTACACCTTC. Amino acid sequence: CASSPGQENYGYTF. This sequence joins TRBV5-1 and TRBJ1-2; 8 bases fit TRBD1. J lost 2 bases, V lost 4 bases, and 4 bases had no gene match. CDR3 size: 14 residues. Germline V gene data show CDR1 as SGHRS and CDR2 as YFSETQ.

With respect to this clone: Sequence at one end of the junction differs from germline and may be a read error. The rearrangement links TRBV6-5 to TRBJ1-2; TRBD1 might be the D (5 bases). This CDR3 has 15 residues. CDR1 MNHEY and CDR2 SVGAGI come from the germline V gene. The CDR3 coding sequence is TGTGCCAGCAGTGACTCGGGACGAGTTGGGGGGGGCTACACCTTC. Translating gives CASSDSGRVGGGYTF.

The rearrangement joins TRBV18 to TRBJ1-1; the match to TRBD1 covers 8 bases. The CDR3 has 16 residues. The V gene end was trimmed by 2 bases and the J gene end by 4 bases; junction bases not matched to a gene: 9. Germline lookup yields CDR1 KGHSH and CDR2 LQKENI. In DNA, the CDR3 is TGTGCCAGCTCACCAGGACAGGGTTTAAGCCGCACTGAAGCTTTCTTT. Translation gives CASSPGQGLSRTEAFF.

V and J are TRBV28 and TRBJ2-1, with a tentative D call TRBD1 (6 bases). Trimming removed 6 bases at V and 8 bases at J, with 14 bases between. This CDR3 region has 13 residues. Germline V gives CDR1 MDHEN, CDR2 SYDVKM. CDR3 amino acids: CASRGQGWDEQFF. The CDR3 DNA follows: TGTGCCAGCAGGGGACAAGGGTGGGATGAGCAGTTCTTC.

The V call is TRBV29-1, the J call TRBJ2-5, with 14 bases aligning to TRBD2. CDR1 SQVTM and CDR2 ANQGSEA come from the germline V gene. The CDR3 loop spans 14 amino acids. Written as DNA, the CDR3 is TGCAGTGCCGCGACTAGCGGGGGGGGAGAGACCCAGTACTTC. As protein: CSAATSGGGETQYF.

This chain joins TRBV5-1 and TRBJ1-1; 7 bases align to TRBD1. V lost 2 bases to trimming and J lost 0 bases; unmatched junction nucleotides: 7. The CDR3 length is 16 residues. The germline V gene encodes CDR1 SGHRS and CDR2 YFSETQ. In DNA form, the CDR3 reads TGCGCCAGCAGCTTATCGACAGGGCCTATGAACACTGAAGCTTTCTTT. Translating it yields CASSLSTGPMNTEAFF. Based on the CDR3 plus reference TRBV5-1 and TRBJ1-1, the full variable domain is KAGVTQTPRYLIKTRGQQVTLSCSPISGHRSVSWYQQTPGQGLQFLFEYFSETQRNKGNFPGRFSGRQFSNSRSEMNVSTLELGDSALYLCASSLSTGPMNTEAFFGQGTRLTVV.

The V call is TRBV6-1, the J call TRBJ1-2; D remains ambiguous. V was pared by 2 bases and J by 3 bases, with 4 bases between. This CDR3 has 12 amino acids. CDR1 MNHNS and CDR2 SASEGT come from the germline V gene. The CDR3, as DNA: TGTGCCAGCAGTGAACAGGACTATGGCTACACCTTC. The encoded protein is CASSEQDYGYTF.

Notes on this clone: Distinct nucleotide sequences in the sample also encode this CDR3. V usage is TRBV2 and J usage is TRBJ1-6; 9 bases agree with TRBD1. The V gene's germline CDR1 is SNHLY and CDR2 FYNNEI. The CDR3 has 14 amino acids. After removal of 4 bases from V and 7 bases from J, the junction contained 2 bases not matched to a gene. CDR3 bases: TGTGCCAGCAGTGGGACAGGGGTGAATTCACCCCTCCACTTT. This sequence encodes CASSGTGVNSPLHF.

The rearrangement joins TRBV19 to TRBJ1-1; TRBD1 agrees at 7 bases. Germline assignment: CDR1 LNHDA and CDR2 SQIVND (reference sequence). This CDR3 is 15 amino acids long. The trim removed 4 bases at V and 1 base at J, leaving 6 bases unmatched. The CDR3 nucleotides are TGTGCCAGTAGTAAAACAGGGGCAAGGAACACTGAAGCTTTCTTT. This gives the protein CASSKTGARNTEAFF.

CDR3 loop: CASSYDPPSGGTDTQYF. The CDR3 bases are TGTGCCAGCAGTTACGACCCTCCTAGCGGGGGCACAGATACGCAGTATTTT. The V and J genes are TRBV6-2 or TRBV6-3 and TRBJ2-3; 9 positions agree with TRBD2. The CDR3 length is 17 residues. Germline-derived CDR1 and CDR2 are MNHEY and SVGEGT. The ends lost 2 bases at V and 1 base at J; junction bases unmatched: 7.

This rearrangement joins TRBV5-4 to TRBJ1-4, with 7 nucleotides matching TRBD1. This CDR3 is built from 16 residues. V gave up 3 bases and J gave up 3 bases; unmatched junction bases: 8. CDR1 and CDR2 (germline): SGHNT, YYREEE (reference sequence). The CDR3 loop reads CASSSRGGLANEKLFF. The CDR3 DNA reads TGTGCCAGCAGCTCCAGAGGGGGCCTGGCTAATGAAAAACTGTTTTTT.

The V gene is TRBV7-9, the J gene TRBJ2-2, with D perhaps TRBD1 (5 bases). Per the germline V gene, CDR1 is SEHNR and CDR2 is FQNEAQ (reference sequence). V was clipped by 2 bases and J by 2 bases, with 9 bases between them. CDR3 length: 15 residues. The CDR3 DNA reads TGTGCCAGCAGCTTAATGGACACTAACACCGGGGAGCTGTTTTTT. Its protein is CASSLMDTNTGELFF.

The count of this clone is one. DNA of the CDR3: TGTGCCAGCAGTGATGCGCAGGTTCCTTATGGCTACACCTTC. It yields the protein CASSDAQVPYGYTF. The chain combines TRBV2 with TRBJ1-2; D is unresolved. Germline V gene data show CDR1 as SNHLY and CDR2 as FYNNEI. The germline V and J ends were trimmed by 3 bases and 5 bases, with 13 bases remaining between them. The CDR3 has 14 amino acids.

The rearrangement joins TRBV4-2 to TRBJ1-3; 7 bases align to TRBD1. Germline V gives CDR1 LGHNA, CDR2 YNFKEQ. CDR3 length equals 15 residues. Trimming removed 6 bases from V and 3 bases from J; junction bases left unmatched: 8. The CDR3 region is CASRPGGPGGNTIYF. The CDR3 nucleotides read TGTGCCAGCAGGCCAGGGGGGCCGGGTGGAAACACCATATATTTT.

The rearrangement links TRBV4-2 to TRBJ2-2, with 9 bases that match TRBD1. The CDR3 totals 16 residues. V was clipped by 2 bases and J by 1 base; unmatched bases: 2. CDR1 and CDR2 from the germline V gene are LGHNA and YNFKEQ. The CDR3 loop reads CASSQLDRGNTGELFF. For the CDR3, the DNA is TGTGCCAGCAGCCAACTGGACAGGGGGAACACCGGGGAGCTGTTTTTT.

The DNA of the CDR3 is TGCGCCAGCAGCTTAATTGGACAGGGTGGGGAAAAACTGTTTTTT. Translated, it gives CASSLIGQGGEKLFF. The chain couples TRBV5-1 to TRBJ1-4, with TRBD1 matching 8 bases. The V segment lost 2 bases and the J segment 8 bases; nucleotides outside the gene matches: 8. This CDR3 has 15 amino acids. Germline V gene data show CDR1 as SGHRS and CDR2 as YFSETQ.

The CDR3 DNA sequence: TGTGCCAGCAGCCCAGGGGGCGGAGAATCACCCCTCCACTTT. This translates into CASSPGGGESPLHF. This chain uses TRBV6-6 with TRBJ1-6; TRBD1 matches at 8 bases. Germline loops: CDR1 MNHNY, CDR2 SVGAGI (reference sequence). The length of the CDR3 is 14 residues. Trimming removed 6 bases from V and 10 bases from J; junction bases left unmatched: 8.

The gene calls are TRBV5-1 and TRBJ1-2; D not certain. Germline V gives CDR1 SGHRS, CDR2 YFSETQ. V was trimmed by 0 bases and J by 4 bases, leaving 10 bases between them. The CDR3 extends over 14 amino acids. DNA of the CDR3: TGCGCCAGCAGCTTGGCTCTCGAGGTCTATGGCTACACCTTC. This translates into CASSLALEVYGYTF.

The genes are TRBV5-4 and TRBJ2-2; D may be TRBD1 (5 bases). Germline V CDR1 and CDR2: SGHNT, YYREEE (reference sequence). CDR3 size: 15 residues. V was trimmed by 2 bases and J by 0 bases, leaving 8 bases between them. CDR3 bases: TGTGCCAGCAGCTTAAAACAGGCGAACACCGGGGAGCTGTTTTTT. Translated, it gives CASSLKQANTGELFF.

The V and J genes are TRBV4-1 and TRBJ2-5, with TRBD2 matching over 12 bases. After removal of 0 bases from V and 2 bases from J, the junction contained 4 bases not matched to a gene. Germline V lookup: CDR1 MGHRA, CDR2 YSYEKL. The CDR3 totals 17 residues. This CDR3 is CASSQDHLAGGQETQYF. As DNA, the CDR3 is TGCGCCAGCAGCCAAGATCATCTAGCGGGGGGGCAAGAGACCCAGTACTTC.

The chain links TRBV25-1 to TRBJ2-2; D is perhaps TRBD1 (6 bases). Germline V CDR1 and CDR2: MGHDK, SYGVNS. Trimming cost V 4 bases and J 7 bases, with 13 bases left between them. The CDR3 runs to 14 residues. CDR3 in amino acids: CASSASGRGGELFF. CDR3 sequence (DNA): TGTGCCAGCAGTGCGTCGGGCAGGGGCGGGGAGCTGTTTTTT.